This T cell receptor (beta chain) was found in a study of CD8+ T cells in alopecia areata. Noted treatment: oral pan-JAK inhibitor, 5-10 mg twice daily. In alopecia areata patients, both lesional scalp punch biopsies and peripheral blood were collected. Germline V gives CDR1 SGHRS, CDR2 YFSETQ. This CDR3 comprises 14 residues. After removal of 2 bases from V and 3 bases from J, the junction contained 1 base not matched to a gene. General study points: Clonality exceeded that of normal scalp in lesional scalp, most notably in alopecia totalis/universalis. On tofacitinib, scalp clonality and expanded CD8+ clones among top 100 fell significantly.

This clone was observed a single time. Its antigen is undetermined. cDNA reverse transcribed from extracted RNA served as the sequencing template. Here immunoSEQ multiplex PCR was the method, and the copy in TCRdb shows in-frame clones only, minus some. Of roughly 210,000 clones listed, approximately 40% were seen once; the top ten hold around 3%. This sequence joins TRBV5-1 and TRBJ2-5, with 10 bases lining up with TRBD1. The origin of this receptor is a human donor with alopecia areata. The sample was CD4+ T cells sorted from blood, taken at approximately week 36, from a patient treated with tofacitinib. CDR3: CASSFGTGEETQYF. Here the CDR3 DNA reads TGCGCCAGCAGCTTCGGGACAGGGGAAGAGACCCAGTACTTC.